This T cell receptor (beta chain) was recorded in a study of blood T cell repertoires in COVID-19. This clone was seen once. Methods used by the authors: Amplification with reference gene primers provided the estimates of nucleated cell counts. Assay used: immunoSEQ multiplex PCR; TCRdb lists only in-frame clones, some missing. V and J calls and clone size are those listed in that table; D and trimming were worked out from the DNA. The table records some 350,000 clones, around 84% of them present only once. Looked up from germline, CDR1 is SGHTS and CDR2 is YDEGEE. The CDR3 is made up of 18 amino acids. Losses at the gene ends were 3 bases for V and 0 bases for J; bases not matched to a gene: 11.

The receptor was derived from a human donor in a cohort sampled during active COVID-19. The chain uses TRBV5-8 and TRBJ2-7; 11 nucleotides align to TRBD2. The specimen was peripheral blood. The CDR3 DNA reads TGTGCCAGCAGCTCTTCCCTGGGACTAGCGGCCCTCTCCTACGAGCAGTACTTC. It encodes CASSSSLGLAALSYEQYF.